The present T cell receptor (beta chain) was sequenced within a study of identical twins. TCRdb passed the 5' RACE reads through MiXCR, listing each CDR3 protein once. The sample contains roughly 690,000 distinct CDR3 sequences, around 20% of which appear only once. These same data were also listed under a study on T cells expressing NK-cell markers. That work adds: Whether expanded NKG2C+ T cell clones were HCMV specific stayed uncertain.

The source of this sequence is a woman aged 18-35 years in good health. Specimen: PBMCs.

CDR3 in amino acids: CASSYSNAYEQYF. CDR3 nucleotide sequence: TGTGCCAGCAGTTACTCGAACGCCTACGAGCAGTACTTC. The chain carries TRBV6-5 and TRBJ2-7; D is undetermined. Trimming shortened V by 0 bases and J by 2 bases, and 5 bases separated the two germline ends. Per the germline V gene, CDR1 is MNHEY and CDR2 is SVGAGI. The length of the CDR3 is 13 residues.